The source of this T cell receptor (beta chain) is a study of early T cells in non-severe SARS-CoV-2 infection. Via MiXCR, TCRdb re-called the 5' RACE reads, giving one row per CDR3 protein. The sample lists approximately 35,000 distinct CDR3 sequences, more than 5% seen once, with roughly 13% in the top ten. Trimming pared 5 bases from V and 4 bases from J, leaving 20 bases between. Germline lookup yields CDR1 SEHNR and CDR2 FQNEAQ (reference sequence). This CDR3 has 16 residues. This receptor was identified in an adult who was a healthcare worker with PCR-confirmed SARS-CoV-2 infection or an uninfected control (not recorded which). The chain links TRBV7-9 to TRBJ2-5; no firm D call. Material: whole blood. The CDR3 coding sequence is TGTGCCAGCAGCCCACGCCTAGTGGCTAGTGGAGAGACCCAGTACTTC. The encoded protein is CASSPRLVASGETQYF.